Sequencing of this T cell receptor (beta chain) was carried out in a study of blood T cells in healthy people across ages. Findings of the study overall: Relative to aged donors, long-lived donors carried more naive CD4+ cells and displayed higher diversity.

All donors came from Russia, were Caucasian and healthy, and spanned ages about 6 to 95. A second PCR, run for about 7 to 11 cycles, used a sample-barcoded 5' primer plus a J-beta primer mix. TCRdb called the 5' RACE reads again in MiXCR, with one record for every CDR3 protein. The sample yields approximately 1,700,000 distinct CDR3 sequences, about 39% seen once. The table lists this clonotype with a few counts. Its specificity is unknown. Sequencing was carried out using blood. The source of this sequence is a human donor in good health.

The CDR3 sequence: CASSLSYTGAQETQYF. Here the CDR3 DNA reads TGTGCCAGCAGCTTAAGCTATACGGGGGCTCAAGAGACCCAGTACTTC. The chain has TRBV7-9 and TRBJ2-5, with D tentatively TRBD1 or TRBD2 (6 bases each). Per germline, CDR1 SEHNR and CDR2 FQNEAQ (reference sequence). This CDR3 comprises 16 residues. Deletions cut 2 bases from V and 2 bases from J, with 15 bases between. Full variable domain (remainder filled in from reference TRBV7-9 and TRBJ2-5): DTGVSQNPRHKITKRGQNVTFRCDPISEHNRLYWYRQTLGQGPEFLTYFQNEAQLEKSRLLSDRFSAERPKGSFSTLEIQRTEQGDSAMYLCASSLSYTGAQETQYFGPGTRLLVL.